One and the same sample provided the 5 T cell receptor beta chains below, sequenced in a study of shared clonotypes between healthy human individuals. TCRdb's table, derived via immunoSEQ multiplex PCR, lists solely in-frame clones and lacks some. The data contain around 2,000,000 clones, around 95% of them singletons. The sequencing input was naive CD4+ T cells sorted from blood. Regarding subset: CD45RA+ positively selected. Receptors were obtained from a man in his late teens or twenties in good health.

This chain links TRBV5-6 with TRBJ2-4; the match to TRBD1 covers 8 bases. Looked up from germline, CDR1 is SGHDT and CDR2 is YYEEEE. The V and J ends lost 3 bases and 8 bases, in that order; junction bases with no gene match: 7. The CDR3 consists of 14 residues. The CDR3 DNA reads TGTGCCAGCAGCTCAGGACAGGGCTGGGACATTCAGTACTTC. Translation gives CASSSGQGWDIQYF. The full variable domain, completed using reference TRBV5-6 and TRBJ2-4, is DAGVTQSPTHLIKTRGQQVTLRCSPKSGHDTVSWYQQALGQGPQFIFQYYEEEERQRGNFPDRFSGHQFPNYSSELNVNALLLGDSALYLCASSSGQGWDIQYFGAGTRLSVL.

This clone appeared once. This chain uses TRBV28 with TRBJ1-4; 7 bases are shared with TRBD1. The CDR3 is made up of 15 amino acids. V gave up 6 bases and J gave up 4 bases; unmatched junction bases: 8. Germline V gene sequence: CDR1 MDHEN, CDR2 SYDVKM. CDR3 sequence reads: CASSTDRAGNEKLFF. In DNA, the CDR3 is TGTGCCAGCAGCACCGACAGGGCTGGTAATGAAAAACTGTTTTTT.

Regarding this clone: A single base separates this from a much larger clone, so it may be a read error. The CDR3 bases are TGTGCCAGCAGTTCAGGGGGCTCTGGAAACACCATATATTTT. This sequence encodes CASSSGGSGNTIYF. The chain employs TRBV6-1 and TRBJ1-3; 7 bases agree with TRBD1. Germline V gene data show CDR1 as MNHNS and CDR2 as SASEGT. This CDR3 region has 14 residues. The trim removed 5 bases at V and 0 bases at J, leaving 1 base unmatched.

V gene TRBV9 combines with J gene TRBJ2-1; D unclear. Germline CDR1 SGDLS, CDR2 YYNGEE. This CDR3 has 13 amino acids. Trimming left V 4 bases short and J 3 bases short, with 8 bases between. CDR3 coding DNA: TGTGCCAGCAGCTTCCGGGTCTACAATGAGCAGTTCTTC. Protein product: CASSFRVYNEQFF.

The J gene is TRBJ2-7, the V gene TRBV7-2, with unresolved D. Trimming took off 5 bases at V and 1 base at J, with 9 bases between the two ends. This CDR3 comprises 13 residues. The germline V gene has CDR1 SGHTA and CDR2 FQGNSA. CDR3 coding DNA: TGTGCCAGCAGCGCAGACCCATCCTACGAGCAGTACTTC. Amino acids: CASSADPSYEQYF.